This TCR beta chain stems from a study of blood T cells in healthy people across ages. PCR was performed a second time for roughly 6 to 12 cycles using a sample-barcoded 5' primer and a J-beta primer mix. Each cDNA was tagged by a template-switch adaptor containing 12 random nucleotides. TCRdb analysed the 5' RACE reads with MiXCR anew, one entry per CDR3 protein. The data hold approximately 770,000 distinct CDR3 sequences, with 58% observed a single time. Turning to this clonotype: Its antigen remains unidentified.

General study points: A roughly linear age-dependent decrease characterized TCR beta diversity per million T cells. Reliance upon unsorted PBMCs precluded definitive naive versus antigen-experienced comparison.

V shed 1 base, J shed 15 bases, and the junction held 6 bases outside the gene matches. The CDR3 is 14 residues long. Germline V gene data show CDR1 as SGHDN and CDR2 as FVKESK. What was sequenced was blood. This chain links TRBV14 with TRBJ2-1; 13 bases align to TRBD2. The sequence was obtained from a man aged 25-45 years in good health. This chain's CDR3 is CASSQAGTSGVPFF. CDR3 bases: TGTGCCAGCAGCCAAGCCGGGACTAGCGGGGTTCCGTTCTTC.